The rows below give T cell receptor beta chains drawn from one sample of a study of blood T cell repertoires in COVID-19. The method was immunoSEQ multiplex PCR; TCRdb's version includes in-frame clones alone and lacks a portion of them. The sample lists some 170,000 clones, roughly 87% occurring once. Sequenced input: peripheral blood. The receptors were sampled from a woman aged 70 to 79 with acute or convalescent COVID-19. CDR3s include the opening cysteine and the closing phenylalanine or tryptophan. The order of the fields is CDR3 DNA, CDR3 protein, clone size, J gene, V gene, D gene. The D gene is left open where the match is weak. Clone size is given for some rows only: seen once, a few or many times, or a class if the clone is expanded.

TGTGCCAGCACTCGGACAGGTAGCGGCTACACCTTC,CASTRTGSGYTF,.,TRBJ1-2,TRBV6-5,TRBD1
TGTGCCAGCAGCCAAGTGACGGTTGGTCTAGCTCCTCAGCAGTTCTTC,CASSQVTVGLAPQQFF,.,TRBJ2-1,TRBV3-1/TRBV3-2,.
TGTGCCAGCAGTTACCGGGGGGCTGGCGAGACCCAGTACTTC,CASSYRGAGETQYF,.,TRBJ2-5,TRBV6-6,.
TGTGCCAGCAGCGCGGACAGGGGGCATGGCTACACCTTC,CASSADRGHGYTF,.,TRBJ1-2,TRBV9,TRBD1
TGTGCCATCAGCGCGACAGGGGGGGAAAATTCACCCCTCCACTTT,CAISATGGENSPLHF,.,TRBJ1-6,TRBV10-3,TRBD1
TGTGCCAGCAGCCCACTCGCTGGAAACACCATATATTTT,CASSPLAGNTIYF,.,TRBJ1-3,TRBV6-5,.
TGCAGCGTTCAGGGGGCGTATGGCTACACCTTC,CSVQGAYGYTF,.,TRBJ1-2,TRBV29-1,TRBD1
TGCGCCAGCATCCCCTACCGAACAGGGCCGCAAGAGACCCAGTACTTC,CASIPYRTGPQETQYF,.,TRBJ2-5,TRBV5-1,.
TGTGCCAGCAGCTTAGCCAGGGGAACTGGAAACACCATATATTTT,CASSLARGTGNTIYF,.,TRBJ1-3,TRBV7-2,.
TGTGCCACCCGGACAGGGACCATGAACACTGAAGCTTTCTTT,CATRTGTMNTEAFF,few,TRBJ1-1,TRBV10-3,TRBD1
TGTGCCAGCAGCCCTTCGCGGGGGGCCACAGATACGCAGTATTTT,CASSPSRGATDTQYF,once,TRBJ2-3,TRBV7-2,TRBD2
TGTGCCAGCAGTGAGTGGCGGGGCATGTCTGGAAACACCATATATTTT,CASSEWRGMSGNTIYF,.,TRBJ1-3,TRBV2,.
TGCGCCAGCCGATATAAAGACAGGGGGAATCAGCCCCAGCATTTT,CASRYKDRGNQPQHF,.,TRBJ1-5,TRBV23-1,TRBD1
TGTGCCAGCAGCTCAAACTATGGCTACACCTTC,CASSSNYGYTF,.,TRBJ1-2,TRBV5-6,.
TGTGCCAGCAGTTTATCGGAGACCACAGATACGCAGTATTTT,CASSLSETTDTQYF,.,TRBJ2-3,TRBV27,.
TGTGCCAGCAGTTTCGTGGGCAACGGGGGGCAATATGGCTACACCTTC,CASSFVGNGGQYGYTF,.,TRBJ1-2,TRBV6-6,.
TGTGCCAGTACCCAACTACCCCAGGGGGGTGAAAAACTGTTTTTT,CASTQLPQGGEKLFF,.,TRBJ1-4,TRBV19,TRBD1
TGTGCCTGGAGTGCGGGACAAAACTATGGCTACACCTTC,CAWSAGQNYGYTF,.,TRBJ1-2,TRBV30,.
TGTGCCAGCAGCCTCACGACAGGCACTGAAGCTTTCTTT,CASSLTTGTEAFF,.,TRBJ1-1,TRBV9,.
TGTGCCAGTACTTGGCGGAGTAATGAAAAACTGTTTTTT,CASTWRSNEKLFF,once,TRBJ1-4,TRBV19,.
TGTGCCAGCAGCTTAGACCCGAATTCACCCCTCCACTTT,CASSLDPNSPLHF,few,TRBJ1-6,TRBV11-3,.
TGTGCCAGCTTCCCGGGGACAGCCACAGATACGCAGTATTTT,CASFPGTATDTQYF,.,TRBJ2-3,TRBV5-1,TRBD1
TGTGCCAGCAGCGTAGTCGGGCGGGGGCCTGAAGCTTTCTTT,CASSVVGRGPEAFF,.,TRBJ1-1,TRBV9,.
TGTGCCAGCAGCCCAGACAGGGATCAGCCCCAGCATTTT,CASSPDRDQPQHF,.,TRBJ1-5,TRBV7-2,TRBD1
TGTGCCAGCAGTTACCGATGGACAGGGGGCTCCTCTAGGGCTGGGGCCAACGTCCTGACTTTC,CASSYRWTGGSSRAGANVLTF,.,TRBJ2-6,TRBV6-2/TRBV6-3,TRBD1
TGCGCCAGCAGTCAACCCGACAGGGAATGCACCTACGAGCAGTACTTC,CASSQPDRECTYEQYF,.,TRBJ2-7,TRBV23-1,TRBD1
TGTGCCAGCAGCGTAGGCGGGAGTCCCGAAGAGACCCAGTACTTC,CASSVGGSPEETQYF,.,TRBJ2-5,TRBV9,TRBD2
TGTGCCAGCAGTCTAAATGAAAAACTGTTTTTT,CASSLNEKLFF,few,TRBJ1-4,TRBV6-2/TRBV6-3,.
TGTGCCATCAGTGAGTCTCTCTTGGGGGGGCAGGCCTACAATGAGCAGTTCTTC,CAISESLLGGQAYNEQFF,.,TRBJ2-1,TRBV10-3,.
TGTGCCAGCAGTTACTTCAGAATCCAAGAGACCCAGTACTTC,CASSYFRIQETQYF,.,TRBJ2-5,TRBV6-2/TRBV6-3,.
TGTGCCAGCAGCCACGGTAACACCGGGGAGCTGTTTTTT,CASSHGNTGELFF,.,TRBJ2-2,TRBV3-1/TRBV3-2,.
TGTGCCAGCAGTCCCCCAGGGGATGAAAAACTGTTTTTT,CASSPPGDEKLFF,.,TRBJ1-4,TRBV28,.
TGCAGCGGGACAGTATCCTACGAGCAGTACTTC,CSGTVSYEQYF,.,TRBJ2-7,TRBV29-1,.
TGTGCCAGCAGCTTAGGTACGGGGGTGGCAGATACGCAGTATTTT,CASSLGTGVADTQYF,.,TRBJ2-3,TRBV5-6,.
TGTGCCAGCAGCTCCCACCGGTACCAAGAGACCCAGTACTTC,CASSSHRYQETQYF,.,TRBJ2-5,TRBV14,.
TGCGCCAGCAGTGTCGCAGGGGATGGCTACACCTTC,CASSVAGDGYTF,.,TRBJ1-2,TRBV10-2,.
TGCGCCAGCAGCTTAGGACTAGCGGTAAAGAGCACAGATACGCAGTATTTT,CASSLGLAVKSTDTQYF,few,TRBJ2-3,TRBV5-1,TRBD2
TGTGCCAGCAGTGAAGTGGCAGGGAGGTTGGAGACCCAGTACTTC,CASSEVAGRLETQYF,.,TRBJ2-5,TRBV2,.
TGTGCCAGCAGTCCCTCTGTTCGGGGTAGGAACACTGAAGCTTTCTTT,CASSPSVRGRNTEAFF,once,TRBJ1-1,TRBV28,.